This entry lists 13 T cell receptor beta chains sequenced from one sample in a study of blood T cell repertoires in COVID-19. The table came from immunoSEQ multiplex PCR; TCRdb's copy has only in-frame clones and leaves some out. The sample lists around 250,000 clones, about 88% occurring once. The sequencing input was PBMCs or T cells enriched from blood (not recorded which). Source of these receptors: a man aged 25-45 years with acute COVID-19.

The sample holds one count of this clone. The chain has TRBV11-2 and TRBJ1-4; TRBD1 is a possible D gene (5 bases). V was cut by 7 bases and J by 4 bases, with 13 bases left in between. The CDR3 contains 14 residues. Germline CDR1 is SGHAT and CDR2 is FQNNGV. CDR3 bases: TGTGCCAGCACCCTGACAGATTATAATGAAAAACTGTTTTTT. Translation gives CASTLTDYNEKLFF.

V usage is TRBV24-1 and J usage is TRBJ1-1; D is uncertain. Trimming removed 8 bases at V and 10 bases at J, with 13 bases between. Germline CDR1 is KGHDR and CDR2 is SFDVKD. The CDR3 runs 11 residues. The CDR3 loop is CATIGPSGAFF. The CDR3 DNA reads as TGTGCCACCATTGGTCCCTCGGGAGCTTTCTTT.

This clone was detected once. V is TRBV19 and J is TRBJ2-2; D uncertain. V lost 8 bases and J lost 0, with 10 bases in between. Germline assignment: CDR1 LNHDA and CDR2 SQIVND (reference sequence). The CDR3 covers 14 residues. Here the CDR3 reads CASLNSPNTGELFF. The CDR3 coding sequence is TGTGCCAGTCTTAATTCTCCGAACACCGGGGAGCTGTTTTTT.

The CDR3 DNA reads as TGTGCCAGTAGTATGTTGCAGGGTCGAGAGACCCAGTACTTC. Translating it yields CASSMLQGRETQYF. The V gene is TRBV19, the J gene TRBJ2-5; tentative D call: TRBD1 (5 bases). The germline V and J ends were trimmed by 3 bases and 4 bases, with 12 bases remaining between them. CDR1 and CDR2 from the germline V gene are LNHDA and SQIVND (reference sequence). The CDR3 has 14 residues.

The V and J genes are TRBV7-9 and TRBJ2-5; 8 bases are a match to TRBD2. This CDR3 is 14 amino acids long. The J segment lost 2 bases and the V segment lost 5 bases, leaving 4 bases of the junction unmatched. CDR1 and CDR2 (germline): SEHNR, FQNEAQ (reference sequence). The CDR3 bases are TGTGCCAGCAGCCCCGGGACTAGGCAAGAGACCCAGTACTTC. It translates to CASSPGTRQETQYF.

The J gene is TRBJ1-4, the V gene TRBV5-6, with D tentatively TRBD1 (6 bases). Germline loops: CDR1 SGHDT, CDR2 YYEEEE. The CDR3 totals 14 residues. Trimming pared 0 bases from V and 7 bases from J, leaving 10 bases between. In DNA, the CDR3 is TGTGCCAGCAGCTTGGCAGGGGTCGGTGAAAAACTGTTTTTT. It codes for CASSLAGVGEKLFF.

The chain has TRBV6-6 and TRBJ1-5, with TRBD1 identical over 9 bases. The CDR3 loop spans 14 amino acids. The V gene's germline CDR1 is MNHNY and CDR2 SVGAGI (reference sequence). Trimming cost V 6 bases and J 2 bases; bases outside gene matches: 2. In nucleotides, the CDR3 is TGTGCCAGCAGGTGGACAGGGGGCAATCAGCCCCAGCATTTT. It yields the protein CASRWTGGNQPQHF.

Only a few counts were recorded for this clone. The J gene is TRBJ2-7, the V gene TRBV18, with 7 bases identical to TRBD1. J lost 5 bases, V lost 4 bases, and 5 bases had no gene match. This CDR3 has 13 residues. Per the germline V gene, CDR1 is KGHSH and CDR2 is LQKENI. The CDR3 sequence is CASSRDSYDEQYV. Written as DNA, the CDR3 is TGTGCCAGCTCACGGGACAGCTACGACGAGCAGTACGTC.

The J gene is TRBJ2-5, the V gene TRBV12-3 or TRBV12-4, with TRBD1 identical over 7 bases. The V and J ends lost 4 bases and 1 base, in that order; junction bases with no gene match: 0. CDR3 length: 13 residues. The chain's CDR3 is CASSWDSQETQYF. DNA of the CDR3: TGTGCCAGCAGTTGGGACAGCCAAGAGACCCAGTACTTC.

This chain links TRBV7-2 with TRBJ1-5; the D is unclear. From germline, CDR1 is SGHTA and CDR2 FQGNSA. V dropped 3 bases and J dropped 5 bases, with 11 bases sitting between them. CDR3 size: 14 residues. CDR3 amino acids: CASSFSWTYQPQHF. Written as DNA, the CDR3 is TGTGCCAGCAGCTTTTCGTGGACTTATCAGCCCCAGCATTTT.

The chain uses TRBV9 and TRBJ1-1; TRBD1 agrees at 7 bases. Germline V gene lookup returns CDR1 SGDLS and CDR2 YYNGEE. V was pared by 0 bases and J by 7 bases, with 6 bases of the junction left unmatched. The CDR3 length is 14 residues. The CDR3 sequence is CASSVAPNRGEAFF. For the CDR3, the DNA is TGTGCCAGCAGCGTAGCCCCAAACAGGGGTGAAGCTTTCTTT. The full variable domain, completed using reference TRBV9 and TRBJ1-1, is DSGVTQTPKHLITATGQRVTLRCSPRSGDLSVYWYQQSLDQGLQFLIQYYNGEERAKGNILERFSAQQFPDLHSELNLSSLELGDSALYFCASSVAPNRGEAFFGQGTRLTVV.

The rearrangement uses TRBV6-5 and TRBJ1-1; TRBD1 matches 10 bases. The CDR3 is 16 residues long. V gave up 1 base and J gave up 4 bases; unmatched junction bases: 6. Germline assignment: CDR1 MNHEY and CDR2 SVGAGI. The DNA of the CDR3 is TGTGCCAGCAGTTACTTTGCCGGGACAGGGGCCACTGAAGCTTTCTTT. Its protein is CASSYFAGTGATEAFF.

The V and J genes are TRBV7-6 and TRBJ1-3, with TRBD1 as a possible D gene (5 bases). Trimming took 6 bases from V and 0 from J, leaving 18 bases between them. There are 17 residues in the CDR3. Per germline, CDR1 SGHVS and CDR2 FNYEAQ. CDR3 bases: TGTGCCAGCAGTTTGGGGCAGACTCCTGACTCTGGAAACACCATATATTTT. It codes for CASSLGQTPDSGNTIYF.